This TCR beta chain appears in the sequencing data of a study of Tregs in tolerant kidney transplant recipients. Study results and caveats: Biological reproducibility was not directly addressed in this study. Changing PCR primers prevented nucleotide comparison between some patients' samples.

The CDR3 totals 14 residues. The V end was cut by 4 bases, the J end by 1 base, with 9 bases between. Germline-derived CDR1 and CDR2 are SGHRS and YFSETQ. With regard to this clone: Its antigen remains unknown.

The method was immunoSEQ multiplex PCR; TCRdb's version includes in-frame clones alone and lacks a portion of them. The table lists around 63,000 clones, 80% to 90% of them singletons. The sample was Tregs from blood, taken before the transplant. V is TRBV5-1 and J is TRBJ1-3; D call uncertain. The sequence was collected from a human donor who received a combined kidney and bone marrow transplant. The chain's CDR3 is CASSLSTSGNTIYF. The DNA of the CDR3 is TGCGCCAGCAGCCTGTCCACATCTGGAAACACCATATATTTT.